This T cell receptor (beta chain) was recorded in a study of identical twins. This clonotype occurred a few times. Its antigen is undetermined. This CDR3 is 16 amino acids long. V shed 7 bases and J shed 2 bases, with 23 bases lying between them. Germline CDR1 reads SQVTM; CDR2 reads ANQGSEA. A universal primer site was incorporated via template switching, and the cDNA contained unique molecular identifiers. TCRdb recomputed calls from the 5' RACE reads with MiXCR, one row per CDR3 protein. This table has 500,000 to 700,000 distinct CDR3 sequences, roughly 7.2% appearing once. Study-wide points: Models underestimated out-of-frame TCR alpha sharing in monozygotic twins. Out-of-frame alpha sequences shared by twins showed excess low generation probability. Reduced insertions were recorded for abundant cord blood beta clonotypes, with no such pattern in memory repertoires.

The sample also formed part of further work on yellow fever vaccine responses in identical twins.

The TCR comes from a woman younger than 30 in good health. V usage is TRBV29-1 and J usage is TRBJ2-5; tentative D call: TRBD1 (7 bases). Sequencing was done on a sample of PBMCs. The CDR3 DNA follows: TGCAGCGCTTGGAAGGGGGCAGCGGGTTATCAAGAGACCCAGTACTTC. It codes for CSAWKGAAGYQETQYF.